This is a list of T cell receptor beta chains from one sample in a study of cytomegalovirus exposure and HLA in healthy donors. TCRdb keeps only in-frame clones here, not all; method: immunoSEQ multiplex PCR. The repertoire holds 170,000 or so clones, with around three quarters as singletons. The sample consisted of PBMCs. The receptor source for this set is a woman aged 40-49 years in good health and CMV-seronegative. Each CDR3 is given with its conserved first and last residue. Each record gives: D gene, J gene, clone size, V gene, CDR3 protein, CDR3 DNA. A D gene is named only where the DNA matches it firmly. Size tells how often a clone was seen (once, few, many) or the class of an expanded clone, and some rows leave it out.

TRBD1	TRBJ1-6	NA	TRBV10-3	CAISPGTGGGSPLHF	TGTGCCATCAGCCCCGGGACAGGGGGCGGATCACCCCTCCACTTT
NA	TRBJ1-1	NA	TRBV6-1	CASKDRPMNTEAFF	TGTGCCAGCAAGGACAGACCCATGAACACTGAAGCTTTCTTT
TRBD1	TRBJ1-1	NA	TRBV11-3	CASSSGQGNTEAFF	TGTGCCAGCAGCTCGGGACAGGGGAACACTGAAGCTTTCTTT
TRBD1	TRBJ2-3	NA	TRBV6-5	CASSLQGASTDTQYF	TGTGCCAGCAGTCTACAGGGGGCTAGCACAGATACGCAGTATTTT
TRBD1	TRBJ1-4	NA	TRBV4-1	CASSQNIPGQGVGKLFF	TGCGCCAGCAGCCAAAATATACCGGGACAGGGGGTAGGAAAACTGTTTTTT
NA	TRBJ2-5	NA	TRBV5-1	CASSYGQRETQYF	TGCGCCAGCAGCTATGGACAGCGGGAGACCCAGTACTTC
NA	TRBJ2-7	NA	TRBV28	CASSRPGSGSYEQYF	TGTGCCAGCAGCCGACCTGGGTCAGGTTCCTACGAGCAGTACTTC
TRBD1	TRBJ1-1	NA	TRBV7-8	CASSRSDWTGGAGTEAFF	TGTGCCAGCAGCCGATCTGACTGGACAGGGGGCGCAGGGACTGAAGCTTTCTTT
TRBD1	TRBJ1-2	NA	TRBV7-9	CASSLGQPIYGYTF	TGTGCCAGCAGCCTGGGACAGCCGATCTATGGCTACACCTTC
NA	TRBJ2-7	NA	TRBV28	CATQTTTTEQYF	TGTGCCACCCAGACCACTACGACCGAGCAGTACTTC
NA	TRBJ1-6	NA	TRBV10-3	CATSPAGFNSPLHF	TGTGCCACAAGCCCGGCAGGGTTTAATTCACCCCTCCACTTT
NA	TRBJ2-1	NA	TRBV7-9	CASSSIASYNNEQFF	TGTGCCAGCAGCTCAATCGCTAGTTATAACAATGAGCAGTTCTTC
TRBD1	TRBJ1-2	NA	TRBV2	CASRGTGADGYTF	TGTGCCAGCAGGGGGACAGGGGCGGACGGCTACACCTTC
TRBD1	TRBJ2-1	NA	TRBV25-1	CASKQGAFDEQFF	TGTGCCAGCAAACAGGGGGCCTTCGATGAGCAGTTCTTC
TRBD1	TRBJ2-7	NA	TRBV6-1	CASSETGTGIYEQYF	TGTGCCAGCAGTGAAACTGGGACAGGGATCTACGAGCAGTACTTC
NA	TRBJ1-4	few	TRBV6-6	CASSPREKLFF	TGTGCCAGCAGCCCACGGGAGAAACTGTTTTTT
TRBD1	TRBJ2-1	NA	TRBV5-1	CASSFGTGFEQFF	TGCGCCAGCAGCTTTGGGACAGGGTTTGAGCAGTTCTTC
TRBD1	TRBJ1-6	once	TRBV30	CAWSTGTGGGPLHF	TGTGCCTGGAGTACCGGTACAGGGGGCGGCCCCCTCCACTTT
TRBD2	TRBJ2-7	once	TRBV27	CASRPQGGAYEQYF	TGTGCCAGCAGACCTCAGGGAGGGGCCTACGAGCAGTACTTC
TRBD1	TRBJ1-2	NA	TRBV5-1	CASRLGPDRDRGFSYGYTF	TGCGCCAGCAGGTTGGGCCCTGACCGGGACAGGGGGTTTAGCTATGGCTACACCTTC
NA	TRBJ2-4	NA	TRBV28	CASSLVGTKNIQYF	TGTGCCAGCAGTTTAGTCGGGACTAAAAACATTCAGTACTTC
NA	TRBJ2-2	NA	TRBV5-4	CASSLAGPNTGELFF	TGTGCCAGCAGCTTGGCAGGGCCGAACACCGGGGAGCTGTTTTTT
NA	TRBJ1-2	NA	TRBV5-1	CASSLGGEAYGYTF	TGCGCCAGCAGCTTGGGAGGGGAGGCCTATGGCTACACCTTC
NA	TRBJ2-7	NA	TRBV9	CASSGGGVWGGDEQYF	TGTGCCAGCAGCGGAGGGGGGGTTTGGGGGGGAGACGAGCAGTACTTC
TRBD1	TRBJ1-2	NA	TRBV19	CASRSPGQGSYGYTF	TGTGCCAGTAGATCTCCGGGACAGGGCAGCTATGGCTACACCTTC
TRBD2	TRBJ2-5	NA	TRBV28	CASSPRTSGSQSETQYF	TGTGCCAGCAGTCCCCGGACTAGCGGGAGTCAGTCAGAGACCCAGTACTTC
NA	TRBJ1-2	once	TRBV28	CASSLQGTYGYTF	TGTGCCAGCAGTTTACAGGGCACCTATGGCTACACCTTC
NA	TRBJ1-6	NA	TRBV5-1	CASSDGTAQNSPLHF	TGCGCCAGTTCAGATGGGACTGCCCAAAATTCACCCCTCCACTTT
NA	TRBJ1-1	NA	TRBV11-3	CASSRPEGVAEAFF	TGTGCCAGCAGCAGACCTGAGGGGGTTGCTGAAGCTTTCTTT
NA	TRBJ2-7	few	TRBV4-3	CASSQVERGEQYF	TGCGCCAGCAGCCAAGTGGAGAGAGGGGAGCAGTACTTC
TRBD1	TRBJ1-1	NA	TRBV18	CASSPNQGAHTEAFF	TGTGCCAGCTCACCTAATCAGGGGGCGCACACTGAAGCTTTCTTT
NA	TRBJ1-1	few	TRBV7-6	CASSPEIDGEAFF	TGTGCCAGCAGCCCCGAGATCGATGGTGAAGCTTTCTTT
NA	TRBJ2-7	NA	TRBV14	CASSQVGTSNNYEQYF	TGTGCCAGCAGCCAAGTTGGGACAAGCAATAACTACGAGCAGTACTTC
TRBD2	TRBJ2-1	once	TRBV9	CASSNPKAGGPSEQFF	TGTGCCAGCAGCAACCCGAAAGCGGGAGGGCCCTCTGAGCAGTTCTTC
NA	TRBJ1-4	NA	TRBV4-1	CASSRSLGGANEKLFF	TGCGCCAGCAGCCGAAGCCTGGGGGGAGCTAATGAAAAACTGTTTTTT
NA	TRBJ2-6	few	TRBV4-3	CASSQRRAGYSGANVLTF	TGCGCCAGCAGCCAACGAAGAGCAGGCTACTCTGGGGCCAACGTCCTGACTTTC
NA	TRBJ1-6	NA	TRBV5-1	CASSLDLLIDSPLHF	TGCGCCAGCAGCTTGGACCTACTGATCGATTCACCCCTCCACTTT
TRBD1	TRBJ2-1	NA	TRBV19	CASSSPGTVSNEQFF	TGTGCCAGTAGTTCCCCCGGGACAGTCTCCAATGAGCAGTTCTTC
TRBD2	TRBJ2-2	NA	TRBV7-3	CASSPFGSGRGGELFF	TGTGCCAGCAGCCCTTTCGGTAGCGGGAGAGGCGGGGAGCTGTTTTTT
TRBD1	TRBJ1-5	NA	TRBV6-6	CASSSADRGRNQPQHF	TGTGCCAGCAGTTCGGCCGACAGGGGGCGGAATCAGCCCCAGCATTTT
TRBD2	TRBJ2-1	once	TRBV6-4	CASRTSGSDNEQFF	TGTGCCAGCAGGACTAGCGGATCCGACAATGAGCAGTTCTTC